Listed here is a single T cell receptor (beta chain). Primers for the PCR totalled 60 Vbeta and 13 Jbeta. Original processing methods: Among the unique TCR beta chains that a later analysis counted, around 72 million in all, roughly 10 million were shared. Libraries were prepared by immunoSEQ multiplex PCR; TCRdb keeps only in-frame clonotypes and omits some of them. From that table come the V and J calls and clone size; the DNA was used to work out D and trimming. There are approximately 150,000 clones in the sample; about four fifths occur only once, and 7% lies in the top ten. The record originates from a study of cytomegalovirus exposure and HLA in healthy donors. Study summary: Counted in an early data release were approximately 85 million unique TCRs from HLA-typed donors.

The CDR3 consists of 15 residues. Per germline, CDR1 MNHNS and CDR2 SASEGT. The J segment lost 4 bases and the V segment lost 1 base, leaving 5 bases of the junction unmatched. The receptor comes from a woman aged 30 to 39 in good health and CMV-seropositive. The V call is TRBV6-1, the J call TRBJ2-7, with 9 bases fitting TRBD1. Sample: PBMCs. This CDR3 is CASSEDGTGWYEQYF. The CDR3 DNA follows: TGTGCCAGCAGTGAAGATGGGACAGGGTGGTACGAGCAGTACTTC.